The 9 T cell receptor beta chains in this list originate from one sample, sequenced in a study of shared clonotypes between healthy human individuals. Assay used: immunoSEQ multiplex PCR; TCRdb lists only in-frame clones, some missing. This sample has around 2.1 million clones; around 95% occur once, and the top ten carry roughly 0.13%. The sequencing sample was made of naive CD4+ T cells sorted from blood. The sample's subset: CD45RA+ positively selected. Every receptor here comes from a man younger than 35 in good health.

To note about this clone: Different DNA sequences within this sample yield the same CDR3. The V call is TRBV7-9, the J call TRBJ2-5, with D uncertain. The germline V and J ends were trimmed by 5 bases and 2 bases, with 3 bases remaining between them. The germline V gene has CDR1 SEHNR and CDR2 FQNEAQ (reference sequence). CDR3 length: 11 residues. The DNA of the CDR3 is TGTGCCAGCAGCCTGCAAGAGACCCAGTACTTC. Translated, it gives CASSLQETQYF.

V is TRBV6-1 and J is TRBJ1-4; D is undetermined. V was cut by 2 bases and J by 0 bases, with 4 bases left in between. Germline lookup yields CDR1 MNHNS and CDR2 SASEGT. The CDR3 runs to 14 residues. The DNA for the CDR3 is TGTGCCAGCAGTGAACAATCAACTAATGAAAAACTGTTTTTT. It yields the protein CASSEQSTNEKLFF.

Worth noting for this clone: The identical CDR3 is also encoded by other nucleotide sequences in the sample. CDR3 sequence reads: CAWGQGNSPLHF. The CDR3 DNA reads as TGTGCCTGGGGACAGGGTAATTCACCCCTCCACTTT. This chain joins TRBV30 and TRBJ1-6, with 8 bases lining up with TRBD1. The CDR3 sequence is 12 residues long. Looked up from germline, CDR1 is GTSNPN and CDR2 is SVGIG (reference sequence). The V gene end was trimmed by 5 bases and the J gene end by 6 bases; junction bases not matched to a gene: 0. The whole variable domain, filled in from reference TRBV30 and TRBJ1-6, reads SQTIHQWPATLVQPVGSPLSLECTVEGTSNPNLYWYRQAAGRGLQLLFYSVGIGQISSEVPQNLSASRPQDRQFILSSKKLLLSDSGFYLCAWGQGNSPLHFGNGTRLTVT.

The rearrangement joins TRBV2 to TRBJ2-1, with 9 bases that match TRBD2. V dropped 6 bases and J dropped 10; count of bases not matched to a gene: 1. The length of the CDR3 is 11 residues. CDR1 SNHLY and CDR2 FYNNEI come from the germline V gene. CDR3 loop: CASRLAGEQFF. As DNA, the CDR3 is TGTGCCAGCAGGCTAGCGGGAGAGCAGTTCTTC.

Notes on this clone: At the DNA level, this CDR3 is encoded by other sequences in the same sample as well. J is TRBJ1-2 and V is TRBV30; D may be TRBD1 (6 bases). CDR1 and CDR2 (germline): GTSNPN, SVGIG (reference sequence). V was pared by 2 bases and J by 2 bases, with 9 bases between. The CDR3 contains 13 residues. This chain's CDR3 is CAWSQQGNYGYTF. In DNA form, the CDR3 reads TGTGCCTGGAGTCAACAGGGAAACTATGGCTACACCTTC.

On this clone itself: Because the CDR3 is missing its conserved closing phenylalanine or tryptophan, this is likely a read error. The chain employs TRBV30 and TRBJ1-2, with D unclear. From germline, CDR1 is GTSNPN and CDR2 SVGIG (reference sequence). The CDR3 runs to 10 residues. Trimming shortened V by 3 bases and J by 4 bases, and 3 bases separated the two germline ends. CDR3 region: CAWRTYGYTS. As DNA, the CDR3 is TGTGCCTGGAGAACCTATGGCTACACCTCC.

This chain uses TRBV9 with TRBJ2-1, with 9 bases fitting TRBD2. Germline trimming cut 1 base from V and 2 bases from J; bases unmatched to any gene: 4. CDR3 length: 16 amino acids. The germline gives CDR1 SGDLS, CDR2 YYNGEE. The CDR3: CASSVNSGGAYNEQFF. Written as DNA, the CDR3 is TGTGCCAGCAGCGTAAATAGCGGGGGTGCCTACAATGAGCAGTTCTTC.

The V gene is TRBV2, the J gene TRBJ1-6, with D perhaps matching TRBD1 (5 bases). Looked up from germline, CDR1 is SNHLY and CDR2 is FYNNEI. The CDR3 sequence is 17 residues long. V was pared by 6 bases and J by 0 bases, with 15 bases between. In DNA, the CDR3 is TGTGCCAGCAGGGGGGGGACGGCGAGCTCCTATAATTCACCCCTCCACTTT. This gives the protein CASRGGTASSYNSPLHF.

This sequence joins TRBV9 and TRBJ1-2; D not resolved. There are 15 residues in the CDR3. CDR1 and CDR2 (germline): SGDLS, YYNGEE. V was trimmed by 0 bases and J by 8 bases, leaving 17 bases between them. As DNA, the CDR3 is TGTGCCAGCAGCGTAGCTGGGTCCTTCGACGGAGGCTACACCTTC. This encodes CASSVAGSFDGGYTF. Using reference TRBV9 and TRBJ1-2 for the parts outside the CDR3, the full variable domain is DSGVTQTPKHLITATGQRVTLRCSPRSGDLSVYWYQQSLDQGLQFLIQYYNGEERAKGNILERFSAQQFPDLHSELNLSSLELGDSALYFCASSVAGSFDGGYTFGSGTRLTVV.